This T cell receptor (beta chain) is drawn from a study of patients and donors after allogeneic stem cell transplantation. TCRdb processed the RT-PCR reads anew with MiXCR; each CDR3 protein has one entry. The data contain roughly 190,000 distinct CDR3 sequences, less than 45% of them seen just once; the ten biggest clones take up 33%. CDR1 is MNHEY and CDR2 is SVGAGI in the germline V gene. Trimming cost V 2 bases and J 1 base; bases outside gene matches: 4. The CDR3 spans 15 residues. The TCR originated in a human donor who was either an allogeneic HSCT recipient or a stem cell or donor lymphocyte infusion donor (not recorded which). It is not recorded whose cells these are; they may come from a transplant donor. The J gene is TRBJ1-1, the V gene TRBV6-5, with 7 bases lining up with TRBD1. What was sequenced was blood, either unsorted or a sorted T cell fraction (not recorded which). The CDR3 spells CASSYLGTANTEAFF. CDR3 DNA sequence: TGTGCCAGCAGTTACCTCGGGACAGCGAACACTGAAGCTTTCTTT.